These T cell receptor beta chains were read from a single sample in a study of PD-L1 blockade in urothelial cancer. Here immunoSEQ multiplex PCR was the method, and the copy in TCRdb shows in-frame clones only, minus some. The data contain tens of thousands of clones, around nine tenths of them seen just once; the ten biggest clones take up approximately 1.9%. The sequences come from PBMCs, collected around atezolizumab (anti-PD-L1) treatment. The receptors derive from a man aged 55 to 70 with urothelial cancer. CDR3s include the opening cysteine and the closing phenylalanine or tryptophan. Fields, in order: J gene, clone size, V gene, D gene, CDR3 DNA, CDR3 protein. A D gene is named only where the DNA matches it firmly. Not all rows give a size; the values are once, few, many and, for expanded clones, a class.

TRBJ1-6	NA	TRBV4-3	NA	TGCGCCAGCAGCCAAGATAGGGAGAGTTCACCCCTCCACTTT	CASSQDRESSPLHF
TRBJ2-2	NA	TRBV2	NA	TGTGCCAGCTATCGGGGAACGAACACCGGGGAGCTGTTTTTT	CASYRGTNTGELFF
TRBJ2-1	few	TRBV10-3	TRBD2	TGTGCCATCAGTGAGAGGACTAGCGGTTTCTATGAGCAGTTCTTC	CAISERTSGFYEQFF
TRBJ1-5	NA	TRBV19	NA	TGTGCCAGTAATAGTGGAGGGTATCAGCCCCAGCATTTT	CASNSGGYQPQHF
TRBJ2-3	NA	TRBV7-2	NA	TGTGCCAGCGGGTACGCGGGGCGCACAGATACGCAGTATTTT	CASGYAGRTDTQYF
TRBJ2-1	NA	TRBV7-8	TRBD2	TGTGCCAGCAGCTTAGCGGGAGGGCCGGATGAGCAGTTCTTC	CASSLAGGPDEQFF
TRBJ2-1	once	TRBV19	TRBD1	TGTGCCAGCCAAATGGACCAAACAGCGACAGGGTTGGGTTACAATGAGCAGTTCTTC	CASQMDQTATGLGYNEQFF
TRBJ2-7	NA	TRBV5-1	TRBD1	TGCGCCAGCAGCATCGGACAGGGACCCTACGAGCAGTACTTC	CASSIGQGPYEQYF
TRBJ1-2	once	TRBV4-2	NA	TGTGCCAGCAGCCACCGTAACAGGGACGATGGCTACACCTTC	CASSHRNRDDGYTF
TRBJ1-4	NA	TRBV30	TRBD1	TGTGCCTGGAGTGTTACAGGGGTAGATGAAAAACTGTTTTTT	CAWSVTGVDEKLFF
TRBJ2-3	NA	TRBV18	NA	TGTGCCAGCTCACCACCGACAGCCCATATCACAGATACGCAGTATTTT	CASSPPTAHITDTQYF
TRBJ2-3	NA	TRBV11-2	NA	TGTGCCAGCAGCTTAGCTGGGGGGTTTGATACGCAGTATTTT	CASSLAGGFDTQYF
TRBJ2-2	NA	TRBV11-2	NA	TGTGCCAGCACCGCGGCCGGGGAGCTGTTTTTT	CASTAAGELFF
TRBJ1-1	NA	TRBV14	NA	TGTGCCAGCAGCCAAGGGAAGGGACTAATAATTGAAGCTTTCTTT	CASSQGKGLIIEAFF
TRBJ2-7	NA	TRBV27	TRBD2	TGTGCCAGCAGGCCTACTAGCGGGCCATCCTACGAGCAGTACTTC	CASRPTSGPSYEQYF
TRBJ2-7	NA	TRBV7-2	TRBD1	TGTGCCAGCAGACGATCGGGACAGGGGGTCTACGAGCAGTACTTC	CASRRSGQGVYEQYF
TRBJ2-3	NA	TRBV10-3	TRBD2	TGTGCCATCATGGAGCGGGGGGGCACAGATACGCAGTATTTT	CAIMERGGTDTQYF
TRBJ2-7	NA	TRBV6-5	NA	TGTGCCAGCAGTCAGACGACAGGTGCCACCTACGAGCAGTACTTC	CASSQTTGATYEQYF
TRBJ1-2	NA	TRBV9	NA	TGTGCCAGCAGCGTAGACGGTCAGGGGAGGGGCACCTTC	CASSVDGQGRGTF
TRBJ1-2	NA	TRBV7-9	NA	TGTGCCAGCAGCTTAACAAACAGGGAGGGCGGCTATGGCTACACCTTC	CASSLTNREGGYGYTF
TRBJ2-1	NA	TRBV28	TRBD2	TGTGCCAGCAGTTTAGAACTAGCGTTCTCCTACAATGAGCAGTTCTTC	CASSLELAFSYNEQFF
TRBJ2-6	NA	TRBV7-9	TRBD1	TGTGCCTTGGACAGGCCCTCTGGGGCCAACGTCCTGACTTTC	CALDRPSGANVLTF
TRBJ1-2	NA	TRBV27	NA	TGTGCCAGCAGCCCGGACAGTTTCTATGGCTACACCTTC	CASSPDSFYGYTF
TRBJ2-7	NA	TRBV27	TRBD2	TGTGCCAGCAGGCTAGCGGGGGGATCATACGAGCAGTACTTC	CASRLAGGSYEQYF
TRBJ2-6	NA	TRBV28	TRBD1	TGTGCCAGCAGTCTTACAGGGGGCCTCTCTGGGGCCAACGTCCTGACTTTC	CASSLTGGLSGANVLTF
TRBJ1-4	few	TRBV4-2	NA	TGTGCCAGCAGCCAAGAGTGGAACAGAATGGGTGAAAAACTGTTTTTT	CASSQEWNRMGEKLFF
TRBJ1-5	NA	TRBV27	TRBD1	TGTGCCAGCAGCCCTTACTTCCGGGACAGACACAATCAGCCCCAGCATTTT	CASSPYFRDRHNQPQHF
TRBJ1-1	NA	TRBV28	NA	TGTGCCAGCAGTTTAATGTCGCAGTTCATGAACACTGAAGCTTTCTTT	CASSLMSQFMNTEAFF
TRBJ2-1	NA	TRBV5-6	NA	TGTGCCAGCAGCCCCCTTTGGAGGGGGGGCTACAATGAGCAGTTCTTC	CASSPLWRGGYNEQFF
TRBJ2-3	NA	TRBV5-4	TRBD2	TGTGCCAGCAGCCTTGTGAGCGGGGGAAGCACAGATACGCAGTATTTT	CASSLVSGGSTDTQYF
TRBJ2-1	NA	TRBV27	TRBD2	TGTGCCAGCAGTTTTAACCGGGGGAGGGGCAATGAGCAGTTCTTC	CASSFNRGRGNEQFF
TRBJ1-1	NA	TRBV6-1	NA	TGTGCCAGCAGCTTACAGGGATGGACTGAAGCTTTCTTT	CASSLQGWTEAFF
TRBJ2-7	NA	TRBV7-9	NA	TGTGCCAGCAGCTCCGCCGCGGGGCAGTACTTC	CASSSAAGQYF
TRBJ2-1	NA	TRBV27	NA	TGTGCCAGCAGTTTATCGGAGGAGAATGAACAGTTCTTC	CASSLSEENEQFF
TRBJ1-3	NA	TRBV28	NA	TGTGCCAGCATTACAGGGTTCGGAAACACCATATATTTT	CASITGFGNTIYF
TRBJ1-2	NA	TRBV5-1	NA	TGCGCCAGCAGCTCCGAGGCGGGGTCTGGGGACTATGGCTACACCTTC	CASSSEAGSGDYGYTF
TRBJ2-3	few	TRBV5-1	TRBD1	TGCGCCAGCAGCTTGGATGCTGGACAGGGTATGAATACGCAGTATTTT	CASSLDAGQGMNTQYF
TRBJ2-2	NA	TRBV7-3	NA	TGTGCCAGCAGCCGGGGTGGTGCCGGCACCGGGGAGCTGTTTTTT	CASSRGGAGTGELFF
TRBJ2-3	NA	TRBV6-7	TRBD1	TGTGCCAGCAGTGGCAACCGGGACAGGGGGCTCACGACAGATACGCAGTATTTT	CASSGNRDRGLTTDTQYF
TRBJ2-1	NA	TRBV2	TRBD1	TGTGCCAGCAGTGAATCGAAGGGGGCGTTGGGAGATGAGCAGTTCTTC	CASSESKGALGDEQFF
TRBJ1-3	NA	TRBV5-1	TRBD1	TGCGCCAGCAGCTTGTCAGGGGGAACTGGAAACACCATATATTTT	CASSLSGGTGNTIYF
TRBJ2-7	NA	TRBV11-3	TRBD2	TGTGCCAGCAGCTTAGGAGCGGGAGGTATCTACGAGCAGTACTTC	CASSLGAGGIYEQYF
TRBJ2-7	NA	TRBV6-5	NA	TGTGCCAGCAGGCAGGGGGGATACTACGAGCAGTACTTC	CASRQGGYYEQYF
TRBJ2-7	NA	TRBV5-4	TRBD2	TGTGCCAGCAGCCGCGGGACTAGCGGGTCTTACGAGCAGTACTTC	CASSRGTSGSYEQYF
TRBJ2-1	NA	TRBV27	TRBD2	TGTGCCAGCATTCCCGCACCCGGGACTAGCCGCAATGAGCAGTTCTTC	CASIPAPGTSRNEQFF